The sequence of this T cell receptor (beta chain) was determined in a study of tumor and adjacent non-tumor tissue in lung cancer. Regarding the study as a whole: Shorter survival was associated with higher TCR diversity in tumors.

As for this clonotype: Its target is not known. An end of the junction differs from the germline gene, which may be a read error.

The CDR3 is 14 residues long. This sample's RNA came from whole unsorted tissue. A modified ARM-PCR protocol with three rounds of nested PCR amplified TCRbeta. TCRdb used MiXCR to reprocess the multiplex PCR reads, holding one entry per CDR3 protein. Altogether roughly 200,000 distinct CDR3 sequences are present, 71% being singletons, with the ten largest covering 25%. The rearrangement uses TRBV12-3 or TRBV12-4 and TRBJ2-1; D uncertain. What was sequenced was lung tumor tissue. This clonotype originated in a man between 60 and 70 years old with non-small cell lung cancer. CDR3 DNA sequence: TGTGCCATCAGTAGAGCGACGTCCTACAATGAGCTGTTCTTC. The encoded protein is CAISRATSYNELFF.